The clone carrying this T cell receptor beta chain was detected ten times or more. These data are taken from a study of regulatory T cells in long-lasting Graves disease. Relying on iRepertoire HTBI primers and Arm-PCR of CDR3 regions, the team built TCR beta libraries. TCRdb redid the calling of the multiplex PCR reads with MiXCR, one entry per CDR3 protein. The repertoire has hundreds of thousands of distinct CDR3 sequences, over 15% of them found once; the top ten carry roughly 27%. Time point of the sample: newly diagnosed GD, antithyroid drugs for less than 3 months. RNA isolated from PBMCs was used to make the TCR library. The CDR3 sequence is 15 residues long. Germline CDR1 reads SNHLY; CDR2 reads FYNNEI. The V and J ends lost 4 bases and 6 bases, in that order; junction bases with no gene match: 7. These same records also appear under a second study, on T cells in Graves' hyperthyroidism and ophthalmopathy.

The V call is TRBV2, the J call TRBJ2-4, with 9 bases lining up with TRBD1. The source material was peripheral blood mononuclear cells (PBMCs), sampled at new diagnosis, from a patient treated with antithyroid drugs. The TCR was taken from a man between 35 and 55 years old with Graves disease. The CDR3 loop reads CASSAGPGQGNIQYF. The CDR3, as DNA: TGTGCCAGCAGTGCGGGACCGGGACAGGGAAACATTCAGTACTTC.